This is a list of T cell receptor beta chains from one sample in a study of radiotherapy plus CTLA-4 blockade in lung cancer. Some clones are missing from TCRdb's copy, which holds only in-frame ones; the method was immunoSEQ multiplex PCR. Among tens of thousands of clones listed, 86% were seen once. The starting material was peripheral blood, obtained from a patient treated with radiotherapy plus ipilimumab. These receptors were taken from a human donor with non-small cell lung cancer whose response to radiotherapy plus ipilimumab could not be evaluated. Each CDR3 is given with its conserved first and last residue. D genes are given only for firm matches. Only some rows state a clone size, as once, few, many or a class for expanded clones.

j_gene,v_gene,abundance,len,d_gene,CDR3aa,CDR3nt
TRBJ2-1,TRBV19,few,15,TRBD2,CASSISGSSYNEQFF,TGTGCCAGTAGTATAAGCGGGAGCTCCTACAATGAGCAGTTCTTC
TRBJ1-2,TRBV13,.,15,.,CASSLGAGIIYGYTF,TGTGCCAGCAGCTTAGGTGCAGGAATAATCTATGGCTACACCTTC
TRBJ1-2,TRBV29-1,.,11,TRBD1,CSVGQGHGYTF,TGCAGCGTGGGACAGGGCCACGGCTACACCTTC
TRBJ2-7,TRBV27,few,13,TRBD2,CASRGSGGYEQYF,TGTGCCAGCAGAGGGAGCGGGGGGTACGAGCAGTACTTC
TRBJ2-7,TRBV5-4,once,14,.,CASTPPDRPYEQYF,TGTGCCAGCACCCCCCCAGACAGACCCTACGAGCAGTACTTC
TRBJ2-3,TRBV7-9,.,15,.,CASSLSGVGLKAQYF,TGTGCCAGCAGCTTATCGGGGGTGGGGTTGAAGGCGCAGTATTTT
TRBJ2-1,TRBV5-4,.,15,TRBD2,CASSPPGGVLNEQFF,TGTGCCAGCAGCCCCCCCGGGGGGGTACTCAATGAGCAGTTCTTC
TRBJ1-3,TRBV7-8,.,15,TRBD1,CASSLGRGQGSTIYF,TGTGCCAGCAGCTTAGGGAGGGGGCAAGGAAGCACCATATATTTT
TRBJ2-7,TRBV10-2,.,14,TRBD2,CASHRGDGPYEQYF,TGCGCCAGCCATCGGGGGGATGGACCCTACGAGCAGTACTTC
TRBJ1-3,TRBV9,.,13,.,CATGPVPENTIYF,TGTGCCACAGGGCCGGTCCCGGAGAACACCATATATTTT
TRBJ2-5,TRBV2,.,13,TRBD2,CASRGLGGETQYF,TGTGCCAGCCGGGGCCTGGGGGGGGAGACCCAGTACTTC
TRBJ2-3,TRBV7-2,.,19,TRBD2,CASSLIYLAGGPRGDTQYF,TGTGCCAGCAGCTTGATCTACCTAGCGGGAGGGCCTCGCGGAGATACGCAGTATTTT
TRBJ1-6,TRBV4-3,.,15,.,CASSQDEGYGSPLHF,TGCGCCAGCAGCCAAGACGAGGGTTACGGTTCACCCCTCCACTTT
TRBJ2-7,TRBV6-1,.,15,.,CASSGRRDFSYEQYF,TGTGCCAGCAGTGGAAGGCGGGACTTTTCCTACGAGCAGTACTTC